This TCR beta chain was identified during a study of shared clonotypes between healthy human individuals. Genomic DNA (from each subset) was split evenly across several immunoSEQ plates. Method: immunoSEQ multiplex PCR; TCRdb's copy keeps in-frame clones and lacks some. Among about 2.3 million clones listed, more than 85% were seen once. In germline, CDR1 is GTSNPN, CDR2 SVGIG (reference sequence). The CDR3 loop spans 12 amino acids. Between the trimmed V and J ends, which lost 3 bases and 3 bases, there was a span of 5 bases. A note on this clone: The sample contains more than one DNA sequence encoding this CDR3.

The material sequenced was naive CD4+ T cells from PBMCs. The subset here: CD45RA+ positively selected. The chain joins TRBV30 to TRBJ2-2; D gene ambiguous. The receptor was isolated from a man in his late teens or twenties in good health. Some clones in this sample may be carry-over from other donors' samples. The chain's CDR3 is CAWSPDTGELFF. The CDR3 DNA reads TGTGCCTGGAGCCCGGACACCGGGGAGCTGTTTTTT.